The present T cell receptor beta chain was sequenced within a study of CD8 T cells in Susac syndrome. Study-wide background: The sequenced Susac syndrome patients included 5 or 6 who had clinically active disease and fewer than ten who were in remission.

Study observations and caveats: In TEMRA cells and active patients, CD8+ clonal expansion in Susac reached its peak.

This clonotype showed up just once. Its specificity is not known. V lost 0 bases to trimming and J lost 8 bases; unmatched junction nucleotides: 5. The CDR3 loop spans 14 amino acids. CDR1 is LGHNA and CDR2 is YSLEER in the germline V gene. CD8+ and CD4+ T cells were negatively isolated; TEMRA cells were FACS-enriched. Random hexamers primed reverse transcription of about 0.5 to 1 ug RNA. TCRdb used MiXCR to reprocess the immunoSEQ multiplex PCR reads, holding one entry per CDR3 protein. The repertoire has roughly 84,000 distinct CDR3 sequences, roughly 95% of them found once; the top ten carry roughly 0.44%.

The clonotype was recovered from a human donor with Susac syndrome. The sample taken for sequencing was CD8+ T cells from PBMCs. The chain uses TRBV4-3 and TRBJ1-1, with 8 bases aligning to TRBD1. Here the CDR3 reads CASSQDLTGVEAFF. CDR3 in DNA: TGCGCCAGCAGCCAAGACCTGACAGGGGTGGAAGCTTTCTTT.